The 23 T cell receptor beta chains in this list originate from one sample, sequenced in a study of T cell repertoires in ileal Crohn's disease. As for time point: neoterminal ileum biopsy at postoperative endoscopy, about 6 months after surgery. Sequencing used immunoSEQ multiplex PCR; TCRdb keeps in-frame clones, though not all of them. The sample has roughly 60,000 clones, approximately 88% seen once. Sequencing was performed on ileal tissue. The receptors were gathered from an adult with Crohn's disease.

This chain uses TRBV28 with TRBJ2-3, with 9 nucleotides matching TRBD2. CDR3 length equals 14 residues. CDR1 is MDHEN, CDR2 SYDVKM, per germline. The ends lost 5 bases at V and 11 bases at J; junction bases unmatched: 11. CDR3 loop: CASSPTATLAGQYF. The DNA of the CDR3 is TGTGCCAGCAGTCCTACAGCTACACTAGCGGGGCAGTATTTT. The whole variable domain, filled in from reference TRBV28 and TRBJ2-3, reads DVKVTQSSRYLVKRTGEKVFLECVQDMDHENMFWYRQDPGLGLRLIYFSYDVKMKEKGDIPEGYSVSREKKERFSLILESASTNQTSMYLCASSPTATLAGQYFGPGTRLTVL.

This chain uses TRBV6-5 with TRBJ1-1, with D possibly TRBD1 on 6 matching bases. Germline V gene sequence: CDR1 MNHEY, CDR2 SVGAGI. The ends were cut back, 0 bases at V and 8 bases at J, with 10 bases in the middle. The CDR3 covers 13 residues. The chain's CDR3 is CASSYSTQGEAFF. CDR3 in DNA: TGTGCCAGCAGTTACTCGACCCAGGGGGAAGCTTTCTTT.

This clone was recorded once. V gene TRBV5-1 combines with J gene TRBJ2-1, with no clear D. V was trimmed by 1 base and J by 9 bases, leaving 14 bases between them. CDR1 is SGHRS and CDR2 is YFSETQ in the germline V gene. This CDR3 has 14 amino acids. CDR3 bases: TGCGCCAGCAGCTTGTTGCGAAGCTCCGGTGAGCAGTTCTTC. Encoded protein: CASSLLRSSGEQFF.

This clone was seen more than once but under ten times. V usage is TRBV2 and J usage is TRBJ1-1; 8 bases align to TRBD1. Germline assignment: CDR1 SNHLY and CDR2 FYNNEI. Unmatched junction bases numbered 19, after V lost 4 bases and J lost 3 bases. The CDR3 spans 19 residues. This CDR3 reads CASSGNWLGDRTTDTEAFF. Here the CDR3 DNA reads TGTGCCAGCAGTGGTAATTGGTTGGGGGACAGGACCACGGACACTGAAGCTTTCTTT.

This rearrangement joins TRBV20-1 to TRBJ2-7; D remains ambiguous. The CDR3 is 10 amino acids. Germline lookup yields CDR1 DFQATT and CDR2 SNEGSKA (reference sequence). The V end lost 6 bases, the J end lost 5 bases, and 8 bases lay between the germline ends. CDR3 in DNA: TGCAGTGCACACCTTGACGAGCAGTACTTC. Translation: CSAHLDEQYF.

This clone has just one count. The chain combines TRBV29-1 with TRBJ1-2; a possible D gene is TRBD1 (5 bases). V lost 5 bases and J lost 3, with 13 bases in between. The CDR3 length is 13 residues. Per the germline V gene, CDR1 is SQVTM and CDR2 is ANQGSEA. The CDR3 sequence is CSVLRGTDYGYTF. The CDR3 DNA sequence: TGCAGCGTTTTGCGCGGGACCGACTATGGCTACACCTTC.

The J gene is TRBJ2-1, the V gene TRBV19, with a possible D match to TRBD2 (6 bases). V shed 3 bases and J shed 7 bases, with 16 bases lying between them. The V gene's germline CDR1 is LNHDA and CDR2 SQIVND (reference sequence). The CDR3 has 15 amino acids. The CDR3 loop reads CASSMTGGINNEQFF. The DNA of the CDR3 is TGTGCCAGTAGTATGACCGGCGGGATAAATAATGAGCAGTTCTTC. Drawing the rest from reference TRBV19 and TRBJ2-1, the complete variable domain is DGGITQSPKYLFRKEGQNVTLSCEQNLNHDAMYWYRQDPGQGLRLIYYSQIVNDFQKGDIAEGYSVSREKKESFPLTVTSAQKNPTAFYLCASSMTGGINNEQFFGPGTRLTVL.

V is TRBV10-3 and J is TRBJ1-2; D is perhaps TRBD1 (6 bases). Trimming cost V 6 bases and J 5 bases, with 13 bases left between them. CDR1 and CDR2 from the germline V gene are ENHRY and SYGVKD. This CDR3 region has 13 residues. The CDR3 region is CAIRGDTQYGYTF. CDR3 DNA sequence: TGTGCCATCAGGGGGGACACCCAATATGGCTACACCTTC.

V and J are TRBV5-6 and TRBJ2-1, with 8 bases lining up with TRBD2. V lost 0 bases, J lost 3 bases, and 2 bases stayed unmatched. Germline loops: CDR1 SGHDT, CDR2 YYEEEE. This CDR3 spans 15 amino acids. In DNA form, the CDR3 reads TGTGCCAGCAGCTTGGTGCTAGCGGGCTACAATGAGCAGTTCTTC. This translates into CASSLVLAGYNEQFF.

This CDR3 reads CATKKQGQETQYF. CDR3 nucleotides: TGTGCCACTAAAAAACAGGGGCAGGAGACCCAGTACTTC. The chain has TRBV15 and TRBJ2-5, with 7 bases fitting TRBD1. The CDR3 extends over 13 amino acids. Germline V gene lookup returns CDR1 LNHNV and CDR2 YYDKDF (reference sequence). After removal of 9 bases from V and 5 bases from J, the junction contained 9 bases not matched to a gene. Full variable domain (remainder filled in from reference TRBV15 and TRBJ2-5): DAMVIQNPRYQVTQFGKPVTLSCSQTLNHNVMYWYQQKSSQAPKLLFHYYDKDFNNEADTPDNFQSRRPNTSFCFLDIRSPGLGDTAMYLCATKKQGQETQYFGPGTRLLVL.

The CDR3 DNA reads TGTGCCAGCTCACCACCAACTAGCGGGGGTAGCTCCTACAATGAGCAGTTCTTC. This translates into CASSPPTSGGSSYNEQFF. This chain links TRBV18 with TRBJ2-1; 11 bases align to TRBD2. This CDR3 has 18 residues. Losses at the gene ends were 0 bases for V and 0 bases for J; bases not matched to a gene: 4. CDR1 is KGHSH, CDR2 LQKENI, per germline.

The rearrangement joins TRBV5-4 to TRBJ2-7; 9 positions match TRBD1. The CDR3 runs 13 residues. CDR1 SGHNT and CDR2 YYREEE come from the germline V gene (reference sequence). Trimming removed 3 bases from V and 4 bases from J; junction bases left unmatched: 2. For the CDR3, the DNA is TGTGCCAGCAGCTCGGACAGGGGATACGAGCAGTACGTC. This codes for CASSSDRGYEQYV.

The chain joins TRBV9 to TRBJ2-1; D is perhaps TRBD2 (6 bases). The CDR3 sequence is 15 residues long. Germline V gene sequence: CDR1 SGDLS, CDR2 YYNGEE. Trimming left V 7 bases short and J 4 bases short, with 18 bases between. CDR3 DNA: TGTGCCAGCGGGTCGGGGGACGGGGGTTACAATGAGCAGTTCTTC. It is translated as CASGSGDGGYNEQFF.

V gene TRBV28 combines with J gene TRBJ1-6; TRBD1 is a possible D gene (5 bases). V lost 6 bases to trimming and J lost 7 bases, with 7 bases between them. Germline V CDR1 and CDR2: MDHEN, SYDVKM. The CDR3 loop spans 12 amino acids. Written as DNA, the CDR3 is TGTGCCAGCAGCTACAGGAATTCACCCCTCCACTTT. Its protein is CASSYRNSPLHF. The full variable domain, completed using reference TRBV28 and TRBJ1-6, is DVKVTQSSRYLVKRTGEKVFLECVQDMDHENMFWYRQDPGLGLRLIYFSYDVKMKEKGDIPEGYSVSREKKERFSLILESASTNQTSMYLCASSYRNSPLHFGNGTRLTVT.

The CDR3 sequence is CASSLANEQFF. DNA of the CDR3: TGTGCCAGCAGCTTGGCTAATGAGCAGTTCTTC. The J gene is TRBJ2-1, the V gene TRBV7-9, with D hard to call. The CDR3 is 11 residues long. CDR1 and CDR2 (germline): SEHNR, FQNEAQ (reference sequence). V lost 3 bases, J lost 7 bases, and 4 bases lay in between.

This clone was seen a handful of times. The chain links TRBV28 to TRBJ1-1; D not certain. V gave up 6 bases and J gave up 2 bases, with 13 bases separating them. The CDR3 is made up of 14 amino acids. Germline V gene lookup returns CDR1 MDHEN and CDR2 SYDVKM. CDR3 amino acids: CASSQYSANTEAFF. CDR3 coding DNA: TGTGCCAGCAGCCAGTACAGTGCTAACACTGAAGCTTTCTTT.

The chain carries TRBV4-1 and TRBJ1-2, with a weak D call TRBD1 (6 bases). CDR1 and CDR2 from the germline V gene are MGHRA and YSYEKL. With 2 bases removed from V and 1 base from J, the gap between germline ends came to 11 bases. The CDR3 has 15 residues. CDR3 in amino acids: CASSQQGSVNYGYTF. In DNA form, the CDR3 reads TGCGCCAGCAGCCAACAGGGGAGTGTTAACTATGGCTACACCTTC.

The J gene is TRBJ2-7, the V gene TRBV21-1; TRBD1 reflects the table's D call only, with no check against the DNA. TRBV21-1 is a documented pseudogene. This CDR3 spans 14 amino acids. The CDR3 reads CASSPGGQADEQYF. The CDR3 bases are TGTGCCAGCAGCCCGGGCGGACAGGCTGACGAGCAGTACTTC.

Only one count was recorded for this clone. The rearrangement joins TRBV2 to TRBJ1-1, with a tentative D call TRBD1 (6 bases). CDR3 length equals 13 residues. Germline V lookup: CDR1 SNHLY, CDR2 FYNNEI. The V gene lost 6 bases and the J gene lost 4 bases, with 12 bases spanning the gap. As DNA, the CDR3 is TGTGCCAGCAGGTGGGACACCGTCACTGAAGCTTTCTTT. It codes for CASRWDTVTEAFF.

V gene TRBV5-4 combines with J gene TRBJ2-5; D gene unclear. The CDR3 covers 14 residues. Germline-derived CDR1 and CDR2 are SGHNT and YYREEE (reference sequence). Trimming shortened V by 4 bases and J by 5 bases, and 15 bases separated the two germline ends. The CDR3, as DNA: TGTGCCAGCAGCCCGCGGTCCAGTTCCGAGACCCAGTACTTC. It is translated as CASSPRSSSETQYF.

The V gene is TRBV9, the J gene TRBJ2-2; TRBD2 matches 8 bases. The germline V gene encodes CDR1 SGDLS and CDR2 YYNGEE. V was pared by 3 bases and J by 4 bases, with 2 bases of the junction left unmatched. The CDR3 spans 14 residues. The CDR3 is CASSATSGTGELFF. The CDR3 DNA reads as TGTGCCAGCAGCGCAACTAGCGGCACCGGGGAGCTGTTTTTT.

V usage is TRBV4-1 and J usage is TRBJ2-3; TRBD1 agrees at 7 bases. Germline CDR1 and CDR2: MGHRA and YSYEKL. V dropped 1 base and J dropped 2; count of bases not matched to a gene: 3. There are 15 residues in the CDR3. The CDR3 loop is CASSQARGPTDTQYF. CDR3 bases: TGCGCCAGCAGCCAAGCAAGGGGGCCCACAGATACGCAGTATTTT.

The CDR3 DNA reads TGTGCCAGCAGCGCCGGACTAGCGGGGAATGAGCAGTTCTTC. Amino acids: CASSAGLAGNEQFF. The V gene is TRBV7-6, the J gene TRBJ2-1; 12 bases agree with TRBD2. V lost 5 bases, J lost 7 bases, and 3 bases stayed unmatched. CDR1 is SGHVS, CDR2 FNYEAQ, per germline. CDR3 size: 14 residues.